Listed below are T cell receptor beta chains from one sample, sequenced in a study of T cell responses to AZD1222 COVID-19 vaccine. Sequencing was performed with immunoSEQ multiplex PCR; in TCRdb, only in-frame clones are kept and a portion is missing. Among approximately 97,000 clones listed, approximately 91% were seen once. This material consisted of peripheral blood, taken on day 0 of AZD1222 vaccination. These receptors came from an adult in good health. Each CDR3 is given with its conserved first and last residue. D genes are given only for firm matches. Only part of the rows carry a size: once, few, many, or a class if the clone is expanded.

clone_size,j_call,d_call,v_call,cdr3_nt,cdr3_aa
NA,TRBJ2-7,TRBD2,TRBV18,TGTGCCAGCTCACCCACCGGGGGGAACACCTACGAGCAGTACTTC,CASSPTGGNTYEQYF
NA,TRBJ1-6,NA,TRBV7-2,TGTGCCAGCAGCCTGCACTTGGCAGGGGATTCACCCCTCCACTTT,CASSLHLAGDSPLHF
NA,TRBJ2-3,NA,TRBV6-4,TGTGCCAGCAGTGACTCCGCGGGTTCCACAGATACGCAGTATTTT,CASSDSAGSTDTQYF
NA,TRBJ1-5,TRBD1,TRBV28,TGTGCCAGCAACTCCCCAGGGGGAGGGCAGCCCCAGCATTTT,CASNSPGGGQPQHF
NA,TRBJ1-6,TRBD1,TRBV4-3,TGCGCCAGCAGCCAACTTGGTAGGGGGCGGGTTTCACCCCTCCACTTT,CASSQLGRGRVSPLHF
NA,TRBJ2-1,NA,TRBV6-5,TGTGCCAGCAGTTACTCCACCCTGAGTGGCGCCAATGAGCAGTTCTTC,CASSYSTLSGANEQFF
NA,TRBJ1-1,TRBD1,TRBV7-3,TGTGCCAGCAGCCCACAGGGGGACACTGAAGCTTTCTTT,CASSPQGDTEAFF
NA,TRBJ1-2,TRBD1,TRBV3-1/TRBV3-2,TGTGCCAGCAGCCAAGGAGCACAGGGGGCGGGAGGCTACACCTTC,CASSQGAQGAGGYTF
NA,TRBJ1-4,TRBD1,TRBV10-3,TGTGCCATCAGTGTGGGACAGGGGATTCGGGGCGAAAAACTGTTTTTT,CAISVGQGIRGEKLFF
NA,TRBJ2-1,NA,TRBV6-1,TGTGCCAGCAGTGAACCAAGCTCCTACAATGAGCAGTTCTTC,CASSEPSSYNEQFF
NA,TRBJ2-7,TRBD1,TRBV6-5,TGTGCCAGCAGTTACTCGACAGACAGGGCGGCCTACGAGCAGTACTTC,CASSYSTDRAAYEQYF
NA,TRBJ2-3,TRBD2,TRBV9,TGTGCCAGCAGCGTAGAAACTAGCGACCGCTTTAGCACAGATACGCAGTATTTT,CASSVETSDRFSTDTQYF
NA,TRBJ1-6,NA,TRBV30,TGTGCCTGGACTACACCTTATTCACCCCTCCACTTT,CAWTTPYSPLHF
NA,TRBJ1-5,NA,TRBV18,TGTGCCAGCTCACTAAGATCCCCGTCAGGGGCTCAGCCCCAGCATTTT,CASSLRSPSGAQPQHF
NA,TRBJ1-4,TRBD1,TRBV6-5,TGTGCCAGCAGGGGGACAGCAACTAATGAAAAACTGTTTTTT,CASRGTATNEKLFF
NA,TRBJ2-1,NA,TRBV13,TGTGCCAGCAGCTCCTTGACTGGGGGGAGCAATGAGCAGTTCTTC,CASSSLTGGSNEQFF
NA,TRBJ1-2,TRBD1,TRBV25-1,TGTGCCAGCAGCCCTAGACAGGGGACAAACTATGGCTACACCTTC,CASSPRQGTNYGYTF
NA,TRBJ2-3,NA,TRBV29-1,TGCAGCGTTGATTTTTGGACAGATACGCAGTATTTT,CSVDFWTDTQYF
once,TRBJ1-1,NA,TRBV28,TGTGCCAGCTCAGGGGTGATGAACACTGAAGCTTTCTTT,CASSGVMNTEAFF
once,TRBJ1-3,NA,TRBV11-2,TGTGCCGGACGGACCGCCTCTGGAAACACCATATATTTT,CAGRTASGNTIYF
NA,TRBJ2-7,NA,TRBV14,TGTGCCAGCAGCCGCCAATGGGACTCCCACCCGTACTTC,CASSRQWDSHPYF
NA,TRBJ1-2,TRBD1,TRBV4-2,TGTGCCAGCAGCCAAGATGGACAGGGCACGTATGGCTACACCTTC,CASSQDGQGTYGYTF
NA,TRBJ1-1,NA,TRBV9,TGTGCCAGCAGCGTAGGTGTTGAGGTAAGGTCTGAAGCTTTCTTT,CASSVGVEVRSEAFF
few,TRBJ1-5,TRBD1,TRBV2,TGTGCCACCTCGGGACAGGGACTCGTTCAGCCCCAGCATTTT,CATSGQGLVQPQHF
NA,TRBJ2-3,NA,TRBV5-1,TGCGCCAGCAGACCTACTAGCACAGATACGCAGTATTTT,CASRPTSTDTQYF
NA,TRBJ2-7,TRBD2,TRBV11-1,TGTGCCAGCAGCTCGCTTACTAGCGGGAGGAAGTACGAGCAGTACTTC,CASSSLTSGRKYEQYF
NA,TRBJ2-2,NA,TRBV5-1,TGCGCCAGCAGCTTCCTTCGGAGGGGCGCGTCCGGGGAGCTGTTTTTT,CASSFLRRGASGELFF
NA,TRBJ1-2,NA,TRBV3-1/TRBV3-2,TGTGCCAGCAGCCTACAGGGAAGAGGCTACACCTTC,CASSLQGRGYTF
NA,TRBJ2-3,NA,TRBV7-8,TGTGCCAGCAGCTTAGTGTCTGGGCCAAACACAGATACGCAGTATTTT,CASSLVSGPNTDTQYF
NA,TRBJ2-7,NA,TRBV20-1,TGCAGTGCTAGTCCCCCTAGCGTGTCCGAGCAGTACTTC,CSASPPSVSEQYF
NA,TRBJ2-2,TRBD1,TRBV7-8,TGTGCCAGCAGCGTGGACAGGGGGCTCAACACCGGGGAGCTGTTTTTT,CASSVDRGLNTGELFF
NA,TRBJ1-1,NA,TRBV5-4,TGTGCCAGCAGCTTGCAGCGCACTGAAGCTTTCTTT,CASSLQRTEAFF
NA,TRBJ2-1,NA,TRBV3-1/TRBV3-2,TGTGCCAGCACCAGTAGCGGCTCCTACAATGAGCAGTTCTTC,CASTSSGSYNEQFF